These 5 T cell receptor beta chains were all obtained from the same sample, sequenced in a study of Graves' ophthalmopathy and Graves' hyperthyroidism. Researchers took RNA transcripts and amplified TCR beta CDR3 regions from them. An opening RT-PCR round employed HTBI primers and preceded a second-round multiplex PCR. TCRdb reprocessed the multiplex PCR reads with MiXCR, giving one entry per CDR3 protein. The table has about 1.2 million distinct CDR3 sequences, about two fifths seen once. The sequenced material came from peripheral blood or thyroid tissue (not recorded which). Receptors were obtained from an adult man with Graves' hyperthyroidism.

The chain carries TRBV9 and TRBJ1-6, with a weak D call TRBD1 (6 bases). V lost 3 bases and J lost 6, with 10 bases in between. The CDR3 spans 14 residues. Germline V gene data show CDR1 as SGDLS and CDR2 as YYNGEE. The CDR3 DNA follows: TGTGCCAGCAGCGCCTCGGACAGTAATTCACCCCTCCACTTT. It codes for CASSASDSNSPLHF.

The chain has TRBV10-3 and TRBJ1-5; D might be TRBD1 (5 bases). Germline loops: CDR1 ENHRY, CDR2 SYGVKD. Trimming took off 11 bases at V and 5 bases at J, with 19 bases between the two ends. The CDR3 loop spans 14 amino acids. The CDR3 spells CAPPLVGAYQPQHF. CDR3 nucleotide sequence: TGTGCCCCCCCCCTAGTTGGGGCTTATCAGCCCCAGCATTTT.

The rearrangement joins TRBV9 to TRBJ2-3; no clear D gene. This CDR3 comprises 13 residues. Between the trimmed V and J ends, which lost 4 bases and 4 bases, there was a span of 10 bases. Germline-derived CDR1 and CDR2 are SGDLS and YYNGEE. CDR3: CASSLVVADTQYF. CDR3 DNA: TGTGCCAGCAGCTTAGTCGTCGCAGATACGCAGTATTTT.

The V and J genes are TRBV19 and TRBJ2-5; the D is unclear. Germline lookup yields CDR1 LNHDA and CDR2 SQIVND (reference sequence). The V and J ends lost 10 bases and 4 bases respectively, with 10 bases between them. The CDR3 is made up of 11 amino acids. The CDR3 DNA is TGTGCCACCCTAGGATCAGAGACCCAGTACTTC. Its translation is CATLGSETQYF.

Ten or more counts support this clonotype. This chain uses TRBV29-1 with TRBJ1-5; D is perhaps TRBD1 (5 bases). In germline, CDR1 is SQVTM, CDR2 ANQGSEA. The CDR3 extends over 15 amino acids. The germline V and J ends were trimmed by 4 bases and 4 bases, with 17 bases remaining between them. CDR3 loop: CSVASGTDSNQPQHF. In DNA, the CDR3 is TGCAGCGTTGCCTCCGGGACCGATAGTAATCAGCCCCAGCATTTT. The complete variable domain, with remaining parts taken from reference TRBV29-1 and TRBJ1-5, reads SAVISQKPSRDICQRGTSLTIQCQVDSQVTMMFWYRQQPGQSLTLIATANQGSEATYESGFVIDKFPISRPNLTFSTLTVSNMSPEDSSIYLCSVASGTDSNQPQHFGDGTRLSIL.